The source of this T cell receptor (beta chain) is a study of blood T cell repertoires in COVID-19. About the study: T cells, B-cell-depleted T cells, or PBMCs supplied cDNA or gDNA.

CDR3 size: 16 residues. The germline V gene has CDR1 LNHNV and CDR2 YYDKDF (reference sequence). V was pared by 2 bases and J by 5 bases, with 8 bases of the junction left unmatched. The table came from immunoSEQ multiplex PCR; TCRdb's copy has only in-frame clones and leaves some out. The data contain under 250,000 clones, about 90% of them singletons. The specimen sequenced was PBMCs or T cells enriched from blood (not recorded which). This receptor was obtained from a woman under 40 with acute COVID-19. The J gene is TRBJ1-4, the V gene TRBV15, with 7 bases fitting TRBD1. The CDR3 region is CATSRPMTGRNEKLFF. For the CDR3, the DNA is TGTGCCACCAGCAGACCGATGACAGGGAGGAATGAAAAACTGTTTTTT.